A single sample gave rise to the 16 T cell receptor beta chains below, sequenced in a study of blood T cells in healthy people across ages. The use of a sample-barcoded 5' primer and a J-beta primer mix characterized a second PCR of roughly 7 to 11 cycles. TCRdb re-called the 5' RACE reads with MiXCR, one entry per CDR3 protein. The table lists about 1.4 million distinct CDR3 sequences, approximately 59% of them singletons. What was sequenced was blood. The receptors were sampled from a man aged 18 to 30 in good health.

The rearrangement uses TRBV20-1 and TRBJ2-7, with TRBD1 matching over 8 bases. The V and J ends lost 2 bases and 0 bases, in that order; junction bases with no gene match: 6. The CDR3 is 15 amino acids. Germline CDR1 DFQATT, CDR2 SNEGSKA (reference sequence). CDR3 loop: CSARRDRFNSYEQYF. The DNA of the CDR3 is TGCAGTGCTAGACGGGACAGGTTCAACTCCTACGAGCAGTACTTC.

V usage is TRBV2 and J usage is TRBJ2-2; TRBD1 agrees at 7 bases. This CDR3 comprises 16 residues. The V gene end was trimmed by 6 bases and the J gene end by 5 bases; junction bases not matched to a gene: 12. Germline V lookup: CDR1 SNHLY, CDR2 FYNNEI. The CDR3 loop is CASSLTGTERTGELFF. In nucleotides, the CDR3 is TGTGCCAGCAGCCTTACCGGGACAGAAAGGACCGGGGAGCTGTTTTTT.

The chain recombines TRBV7-6 with TRBJ2-4; D might be TRBD1 or TRBD2, each matching 5 bases. The last part of the DNA fits TRBJ2-7 better; the J call may be wrong. This CDR3 spans 15 amino acids. Germline V CDR1 and CDR2: SGHVS, FNYEAQ. The CDR3 coding sequence is TGTGCCAGCAGCTTATATGGGACCCCTTTCAACGAGCAGTACTTC. Its translation: CASSLYGTPFNEQYF.

This clonotype was seen a few times. This CDR3 reads CASTTLASGYNEQFF. The CDR3 nucleotides are TGTGCCAGCACCACTCTGGCATCAGGATACAATGAGCAGTTCTTC. The chain links TRBV27 to TRBJ2-1, with D unclear. CDR1 is MNHEY, CDR2 SMNVEV, per germline (reference sequence). The CDR3 totals 15 residues. The ends were cut back, 7 bases at V and 4 bases at J, with 17 bases in the middle.

The J gene is TRBJ2-7, the V gene TRBV7-6; unclear D gene. Germline V CDR1 and CDR2: SGHVS, FNYEAQ. CDR3 size: 13 residues. Trimming pared 1 base from V and 6 bases from J, leaving 10 bases between. As DNA, the CDR3 is TGTGCCAGCAGCTTAGACATTCATGGCGAGCAGTACTTC. Residues: CASSLDIHGEQYF. Together with reference TRBV7-6 and TRBJ2-7, the CDR3 gives the full variable domain: GAGVSQSPRYKVTKRGQDVALRCDPISGHVSLYWYRQALGQGPEFLTYFNYEAQQDKSGLPNDRFSAERPEGSISTLTIQRTEQRDSAMYRCASSLDIHGEQYFGPGTRLTVT.

This clonotype was observed a few times. The chain carries TRBV6-1 and TRBJ2-1; D ambiguous. This CDR3 spans 15 amino acids. Trimming took 5 bases from V and 0 from J, leaving 11 bases between them. Germline CDR1 MNHNS, CDR2 SASEGT. In DNA form, the CDR3 reads TGTGCCAGCAGTCGCGACTGGAGCTCCTACAATGAGCAGTTCTTC. It codes for CASSRDWSSYNEQFF.

The V gene is TRBV2, the J gene TRBJ2-5, with D perhaps assigned TRBD1 or TRBD2 (5 bases each). This CDR3 has 13 residues. Germline CDR1 SNHLY, CDR2 FYNNEI. V gave up 3 bases and J gave up 5 bases, with 10 bases separating them. CDR3 in amino acids: CASSDIREETQYF. The CDR3 region has the DNA TGTGCCAGCAGTGATATCAGGGAGGAGACCCAGTACTTC. The full variable domain, its missing parts supplied by reference TRBV2 and TRBJ2-5, is EPEVTQTPSHQVTQMGQEVILRCVPISNHLYFYWYRQILGQKVEFLVSFYNNEISEKSEIFDDQFSVERPDGSNFTLKIRSTKLEDSAMYFCASSDIREETQYFGPGTRLLVL.

This chain joins TRBV29-1 and TRBJ1-2; D is possibly TRBD1 (5 bases). Between the trimmed V and J ends, which lost 0 bases and 4 bases, there was a span of 18 bases. The CDR3 is made up of 16 amino acids. Germline V lookup: CDR1 SQVTM, CDR2 ANQGSEA. The chain's CDR3 is CSVEDQDGTSVYGYTF. CDR3 in DNA: TGCAGCGTTGAAGATCAAGATGGGACCTCAGTCTATGGCTACACCTTC.

The CDR3 reads CASSRGATGELFF. The DNA for the CDR3 is TGTGCCAGCAGCCGAGGAGCCACCGGGGAGCTGTTTTTT. This chain uses TRBV3-1 with TRBJ2-2; no clear D gene. The germline CDR1 and CDR2 sequences are LGHDT and YNNKEL (reference sequence). The CDR3 extends over 13 amino acids. The V end was cut by 4 bases, the J end by 4 bases, with 7 bases between. The whole variable domain, filled in from reference TRBV3-1 and TRBJ2-2, reads DTAVSQTPKYLVTQMGNDKSIKCEQNLGHDTMYWYKQDSKKFLKIMFSYNNKELIINETVPNRFSPKSPDKAHLNLHINSLELGDSAVYFCASSRGATGELFFGEGSRLTVL.

As concerns this clonotype: Possible read error: a much larger clone is one base away. The chain joins TRBV24-1 to TRBJ2-1; 7 positions agree with TRBD1. Judging by the DNA end, TRBJ2-7 fits better; the J call may be wrong. CDR3 length: 15 amino acids. Germline V gene data show CDR1 as KGHDR and CDR2 as SFDVKD. CDR3 residues: CATSDLRGRGNEQYF. In DNA form, the CDR3 reads TGTGCCACCAGTGATTTGAGGGGGCGCGGCAATGAGCAGTACTTC.

The rearrangement links TRBV12-3 or TRBV12-4 to TRBJ1-6; D perhaps matches TRBD1 (5 bases). V was cut by 5 bases and J by 10 bases, with 15 bases left in between. CDR3 length: 14 residues. The CDR3 sequence: CASSLRGNGSPLHF. The CDR3 DNA sequence: TGTGCCAGCAGTCTCCGGGGGAATGGATCACCCCTCCACTTT.

This chain uses TRBV29-1 with TRBJ2-5; D might be TRBD2 (6 bases). The CDR3 is made up of 13 amino acids. CDR1 and CDR2 from the germline V gene are SQVTM and ANQGSEA. The CDR3 protein is CIVGRDSVETQYF. CDR3 sequence (DNA): TGCATCGTCGGTCGGGACTCGGTGGAGACCCAGTACTTC.

The chain joins TRBV7-2 to TRBJ2-1; 8 bases are a match to TRBD2. Germline V lookup: CDR1 SGHTA, CDR2 FQGNSA. Trimming cost V 2 bases and J 5 bases; bases outside gene matches: 11. The CDR3 is 17 amino acids. CDR3 nucleotide sequence: TGTGCCAGCAGCTTAAATGCCGGGGGGGGGAGGGACAATGAGCAGTTCTTC. Translation gives CASSLNAGGGRDNEQFF.

This chain uses TRBV2 with TRBJ2-1; 8 bases line up with TRBD1. This CDR3 is built from 18 residues. Germline trimming cut 8 bases from V and 0 bases from J; bases unmatched to any gene: 15. CDR1 SNHLY and CDR2 FYNNEI come from the germline V gene. CDR3 sequence: CASATGVSWGSSYNEQFF. For the CDR3, the DNA is TGTGCCAGCGCGACAGGGGTCTCTTGGGGGAGCTCCTACAATGAGCAGTTCTTC.

The chain employs TRBV20-1 and TRBJ2-5; 11 bases agree with TRBD2. The CDR3 has 19 residues. CDR1 is DFQATT, CDR2 SNEGSKA, per germline (reference sequence). J was trimmed by 4 bases and V by 5 bases; bases with no gene match: 21. The CDR3, as DNA: TGCAGTGCTCACCCGGTCTTAGGACTAGCGGGTTTCGATTTAGAGACCCAGTACTTC. Translating it yields CSAHPVLGLAGFDLETQYF.

V usage is TRBV15 and J usage is TRBJ2-4; weak D call: TRBD2 (5 bases). Germline assignment: CDR1 LNHNV and CDR2 YYDKDF (reference sequence). With 5 bases removed from V and 5 bases from J, the gap between germline ends came to 13 bases. The CDR3 has 14 residues. CDR3 in amino acids: CATSPLRTQNIQYF. The CDR3 DNA sequence: TGTGCCACCAGCCCCTTGAGGACTCAAAACATTCAGTACTTC.